The 9 T cell receptor beta chains below come from one sample, sequenced in a study of early T cells in non-severe SARS-CoV-2 infection listed by TCRdb under 2021. Libraries were constructed by 5' RACE. TCRdb names NextSeq 500 as the instrument used. TCRdb trimmed public reads at Q25 via fastp, called clones via MiXCR and kept in-frame beta chains. All rows with the same CDR3 protein become a single entry with the most common DNA and genes. In this sample the table shows fewer than 100,000 distinct CDR3 sequences, 5% to 6.5% of which occur a single time. The ten largest clones capture roughly 7.8% of the sample. Sequencing used whole blood. Receptors were obtained from an adult who was a healthcare worker with PCR-confirmed SARS-CoV-2 infection or an uninfected control (not recorded which).

Ten or more counts support this clonotype. The V and J genes are TRBV7-2 and TRBJ2-3; TRBD2 matches 9 bases. Germline CDR1 SGHTA, CDR2 FQGNSA. Germline trimming cut 5 bases from V and 1 base from J; bases unmatched to any gene: 16. The CDR3 extends over 19 amino acids. The chain's CDR3 is CASSPRGGSGSLGTDTQYF. The CDR3 DNA sequence: TGTGCCAGCAGCCCGAGGGGTGGTAGCGGGAGTCTCGGCACAGATACGCAGTATTTT.

This rearrangement joins TRBV6-2 or TRBV6-3 to TRBJ2-1; TRBD2 aligns across 10 bases. The trim removed 10 bases at V and 4 bases at J, leaving 10 bases unmatched. Germline CDR1 and CDR2: MNHEY and SVGEGT. This CDR3 has 15 residues. As DNA, the CDR3 is TGTGCCACCGAAAGTAGCGGGAGGAGGTACAATGAGCAGTTCTTC. It specifies CATESSGRRYNEQFF.

This clonotype was seen at least ten times. The rearrangement links TRBV4-2 to TRBJ2-3, with 7 bases that match TRBD2. V gave up 1 base and J gave up 5 bases; unmatched junction bases: 3. Germline V gene sequence: CDR1 LGHNA, CDR2 YNFKEQ. This CDR3 comprises 14 residues. CDR3 residues: CASSQVGRGDTQYF. The CDR3 DNA reads TGTGCCAGCAGCCAAGTAGGGAGGGGAGATACGCAGTATTTT.

This clonotype was picked up a small number of times. This rearrangement joins TRBV19 to TRBJ1-5; no definite D call. Germline CDR1 reads LNHDA; CDR2 reads SQIVND (reference sequence). Deletions cut 5 bases from V and 2 bases from J, with 16 bases between. The length of the CDR3 is 16 residues. CDR3 DNA sequence: TGTGCCAGTAGTCAGCTCCCGCAGGTACGCAATCAGCCCCAGCATTTT. This codes for CASSQLPQVRNQPQHF.

The chain joins TRBV4-3 to TRBJ1-2, with 7 bases identical to TRBD1. J lost 0 bases, V lost 4 bases, and 5 bases had no gene match. The CDR3 is 15 residues long. CDR1 is LGHNA and CDR2 is YSLEER in the germline V gene. The CDR3 sequence is CASSPSTGTNYGYTF. The DNA for the CDR3 is TGCGCCAGCAGCCCCTCGACAGGGACTAACTATGGCTACACCTTC.

The V and J genes are TRBV12-3 or TRBV12-4 and TRBJ2-6; D not resolved. The CDR3 runs 12 residues. With 6 bases removed from V and 13 bases from J, the gap between germline ends came to 13 bases. The CDR3 reads CASSLVSEVLTF. The CDR3 DNA is TGTGCCAGCAGCCTAGTATCGGAGGTCCTGACTTTC.

This clonotype occurred many times. The chain employs TRBV12-3 or TRBV12-4 and TRBJ1-5; no reliable D call. This CDR3 spans 14 amino acids. V lost 3 bases and J lost 5, with 11 bases in between. Here the CDR3 DNA reads TGTGCCAGCAGTTTTTCGGGGAAACATCAGCCCCAGCATTTT. Residues: CASSFSGKHQPQHF.

The chain joins TRBV30 to TRBJ2-7; 8 bases are a match to TRBD1. The CDR3 has 15 amino acids. The germline V gene has CDR1 GTSNPN and CDR2 SVGIG (reference sequence). V shed 2 bases, J shed 3 bases, and the junction held 9 bases outside the gene matches. The chain's CDR3 is CAWSRRTGGFYEQYF. Written as DNA, the CDR3 is TGTGCCTGGAGTCGTCGAACAGGGGGTTTCTACGAGCAGTACTTC.

This clonotype counts as medium-sized. The chain has TRBV28 and TRBJ1-5; no clear D gene. This CDR3 spans 15 amino acids. In germline, CDR1 is MDHEN, CDR2 SYDVKM. Trimming took 4 bases from V and 1 from J, leaving 11 bases between them. The CDR3 DNA is TGTGCCAGCAGTTACCTCCTGGGGAGCAATCAGCCCCAGCATTTT. Protein product: CASSYLLGSNQPQHF.